This T cell receptor (beta chain) was found in a study of T-cell memory formation after mild COVID-19. This CDR3 comprises 16 residues. CDR1 and CDR2 (germline): SGHKS, YYEKEE (reference sequence). Trimming removed 4 bases at V and 4 bases at J, with 20 bases between. Study-wide results and limits: Day 15 to 85 contracting clones showed balanced CD4/CD8; later expanders leaned CD4+. The SARS-CoV-2 specificity of second-wave clones reaching peak at day 37 remained unverified. The pre-infection memory compartment contained some responding clones, suggesting cross-reactive memory joined.

A 5'RACE reaction primed in the constant segment made cDNA libraries of TCR alpha and TCR beta, and these carried sample barcodes and UMIs. TCRdb re-called the 5' RACE reads through MiXCR, storing one row per CDR3 protein. The sample has about 610,000 distinct CDR3 sequences; roughly 17% are singletons. About this clonotype itself: Its antigen is unidentified.

The gene calls are TRBV5-5 and TRBJ1-2, with D possibly matching TRBD1 (6 bases). Sequenced material: PBMCs or a T cell subset sorted from them (not recorded which). The clonotype was recovered from an adult woman who had mild COVID-19 (a few samples of this study predate the infection). Cell type and time point are not known. The CDR3 sequence is CASSLGNRIRGYGYTF. The CDR3 region has the DNA TGTGCCAGCAGCCTGGGGAACCGAATCAGGGGCTATGGCTACACCTTC.